Each of the 12 T cell receptor beta chains below was sequenced from the same sample in a study of shared clonotypes between healthy human individuals. Assay: immunoSEQ multiplex PCR; the TCRdb copy retains only in-frame clones and omits some. The sample includes over a million clones, around 78% seen only once; the top ten take under 0.6%. The sample consisted of memory CD4+ T cells from PBMCs. Stated subset: CD45RA-negative fraction. The receptors originated from a man between 18 and 35 years old in good health. Some clones in this sample may be carry-over from other donors' samples.

The rearrangement uses TRBV15 and TRBJ2-1, with D tentatively TRBD1 or TRBD2 (6 bases each). The CDR3 contains 14 residues. The V and J ends lost 0 bases and 6 bases respectively, with 9 bases between them. Germline CDR1 reads LNHNV; CDR2 reads YYDKDF (reference sequence). As DNA, the CDR3 is TGTGCCACCAGCAGAGATAGGGGGGTCAATGAGCAGTTCTTC. Encoded protein: CATSRDRGVNEQFF.

V and J are TRBV7-2 and TRBJ1-1; D is uncertain. The CDR3 contains 16 residues. The ends were cut back, 1 base at V and 0 bases at J, with 12 bases in the middle. Germline V gene data show CDR1 as SGHTA and CDR2 as FQGNSA. The CDR3 protein is CASSLEYRVLNTEAFF. The CDR3 DNA sequence: TGTGCCAGCAGCTTAGAGTATAGGGTTCTGAACACTGAAGCTTTCTTT.

The V and J genes are TRBV19 and TRBJ2-7, with 9 bases fitting TRBD2. From germline, CDR1 is LNHDA and CDR2 SQIVND (reference sequence). The CDR3 sequence is 15 residues long. Germline trimming cut 1 base from V and 3 bases from J; bases unmatched to any gene: 4. The CDR3 region is CASSIGTSDYYEQYF. DNA for the CDR3: TGTGCCAGTAGTATAGGGACTAGCGATTACTACGAGCAGTACTTC.

The V call is TRBV13, the J call TRBJ2-1; 11 nucleotides match TRBD1. Looked up from germline, CDR1 is PRHDT and CDR2 is FYEKMQ (reference sequence). The CDR3 runs to 16 residues. With 6 bases clipped from V and 7 bases from J, the junction kept 11 bases outside the gene matches. In DNA form, the CDR3 reads TGTGCCAGCAGTCGGGCCGGGGACAGGGGGGAGAATGAGCAGTTCTTC. Its protein is CASSRAGDRGENEQFF. The entire variable domain, with the rest obtained from reference TRBV13 and TRBJ2-1, is as follows: AAGVIQSPRHLIKEKRETATLKCYPIPRHDTVYWYQQGPGQDPQFLISFYEKMQSDKGSIPDRFSAQQFSDYHSELNMSSLELGDSALYFCASSRAGDRGENEQFFGPGTRLTVL.

This sequence joins TRBV5-5 and TRBJ2-3; D might be TRBD1 (6 bases). CDR1 and CDR2 (germline): SGHKS, YYEKEE (reference sequence). This CDR3 has 15 amino acids. Trimming removed 1 base from V and 1 base from J, with 10 bases in between. The CDR3 DNA sequence: TGTGCCAGCAGCTTGCCAGGGGCCGGCACAGATACGCAGTATTTT. Amino acid sequence: CASSLPGAGTDTQYF. The variable domain in full, completed from reference TRBV5-5 and TRBJ2-3, reads DAGVTQSPTHLIKTRGQQVTLRCSPISGHKSVSWYQQVLGQGPQFIFQYYEKEERGRGNFPDRFSARQFPNYSSELNVNALLLGDSALYLCASSLPGAGTDTQYFGPGTRLTVL.

V usage is TRBV6-1 and J usage is TRBJ2-5; D is possibly TRBD1 (6 bases). The V gene lost 6 bases and the J gene lost 6 bases, with 20 bases spanning the gap. The V gene's germline CDR1 is MNHNS and CDR2 SASEGT. The CDR3 consists of 15 residues. CDR3: CASRRGIQGPKTQYF. The CDR3 nucleotides are TGTGCCAGCAGGAGGGGGATTCAGGGCCCAAAGACCCAGTACTTC.

The chain recombines TRBV5-1 with TRBJ2-3, with 9 bases identical to TRBD2. The V and J ends lost 0 bases and 0 bases, in that order; junction bases with no gene match: 5. Per the germline V gene, CDR1 is SGHRS and CDR2 is YFSETQ. This CDR3 has 17 amino acids. The CDR3 reads CASSLGASGTSTDTQYF. For the CDR3, the DNA is TGCGCCAGCAGCTTGGGGGCTAGCGGGACTAGCACAGATACGCAGTATTTT.

This rearrangement joins TRBV19 to TRBJ2-7; D may correspond to TRBD1 or TRBD2 (5 bases each). The V end lost 5 bases, the J end lost 2 bases, and 13 bases lay between the germline ends. The germline gives CDR1 LNHDA, CDR2 SQIVND (reference sequence). This CDR3 contains 14 residues. The CDR3 region is CASSPQGDPYEQYF. In DNA, the CDR3 is TGTGCCAGTAGTCCTCAGGGAGACCCCTACGAGCAGTACTTC.

This clone was recorded many times. The V and J genes are TRBV29-1 and TRBJ1-2; D is ambiguous. Germline V gene data show CDR1 as SQVTM and CDR2 as ANQGSEA. Trimming shortened V by 3 bases and J by 2 bases, and 13 bases separated the two germline ends. The CDR3 sequence is 14 residues long. The CDR3 DNA reads as TGCAGCGTTGAGCGCGGAGTTGAGAACTATGGCTACACCTTC. It encodes CSVERGVENYGYTF.

V usage is TRBV5-1 and J usage is TRBJ1-4; tentative D call: TRBD1 (6 bases). The V end lost 1 base, the J end lost 4 bases, and 14 bases lay between the germline ends. Germline V gene data show CDR1 as SGHRS and CDR2 as YFSETQ. The CDR3 consists of 16 residues. The CDR3 bases are TGCGCCAGCAGCTTGTCCCAGGGGTCGATTAATGAAAAACTGTTTTTT. This translates into CASSLSQGSINEKLFF.

Note on this clone: The same CDR3 arises from other DNA sequences in this sample as well. The rearrangement links TRBV28 to TRBJ2-7; perhaps TRBD2 as D (6 bases). CDR1 is MDHEN and CDR2 is SYDVKM in the germline V gene. V gave up 6 bases and J gave up 4 bases, with 13 bases separating them. The CDR3 is 13 amino acids. For the CDR3, the DNA is TGTGCCAGCAGCCTAGGTGGGGGGTACGAGCAGTACTTC. Translated: CASSLGGGYEQYF.

The chain joins TRBV7-8 to TRBJ2-5, with D tentatively TRBD1 (6 bases). The V end was cut by 5 bases, the J end by 2 bases, with 9 bases between. Germline V CDR1 and CDR2: SGHVS, FQNEAQ. CDR3 length equals 13 residues. CDR3 DNA sequence: TGTGCCAGCAGCAGGGGACATCAAGAGACCCAGTACTTC. It encodes CASSRGHQETQYF.